Following are 9 T cell receptor beta chains from one sample sequenced in a study of blood T cells in healthy people across ages. Alongside a J-beta primer mix, a sample-barcoded 5' primer served in a second PCR lasting roughly 6 to 12 cycles. One entry per CDR3 protein, called by TCRdb with MiXCR from the 5' RACE reads. The data show more than 1,400,000 distinct CDR3 sequences, with 42% seen just once and 7.9% held by the top ten. What was sequenced was blood. Receptors were obtained from a woman aged 18-29 years in good health.

The chain is built from TRBV12-3 or TRBV12-4 and TRBJ1-2; the D gene is possibly TRBD1 (6 bases). The CDR3 contains 12 residues. Trimming cost V 6 bases and J 9 bases, with 14 bases left between them. This CDR3 is CASSTPTGSYTF. In DNA, the CDR3 is TGTGCCAGCAGCACACCAACAGGGAGCTACACCTTC.

This clonotype was observed a handful of times. The chain combines TRBV6-5 with TRBJ1-1, with a possible D match to TRBD1 (5 bases). V lost 2 bases and J 7 bases, leaving 11 bases between the germline ends. This CDR3 region has 13 residues. Germline CDR1 and CDR2: MNHEY and SVGAGI. The CDR3 reads CASSYGQTLEAFF. In DNA, the CDR3 is TGTGCCAGCAGTTACGGACAAACCCTTGAAGCTTTCTTT.

The table lists this clonotype with a few counts. The chain joins TRBV6-1 to TRBJ1-2, with D unresolved. The CDR3 totals 15 residues. Germline V gene data show CDR1 as MNHNS and CDR2 as SASEGT. V lost 2 bases and J lost 4, with 14 bases in between. CDR3 nucleotide sequence: TGTGCCAGCAGTGAAAGGGCGGCAGGACCCTATGGCTACACCTTC. This sequence encodes CASSERAAGPYGYTF.

This chain uses TRBV29-1 with TRBJ1-2, with a weak D call TRBD1 (5 bases). With 3 bases removed from V and 3 bases from J, the gap between germline ends came to 8 bases. There are 12 residues in the CDR3. Germline CDR1 is SQVTM and CDR2 is ANQGSEA. The CDR3, as DNA: TGCAGCGTTGAGAGGGGCGACTATGGCTACACCTTC. Residues: CSVERGDYGYTF.

This clonotype was picked up a small number of times. V usage is TRBV6-5 and J usage is TRBJ1-2, with 9 positions matching TRBD1. This CDR3 comprises 12 residues. The junction had 3 bases not matched to a gene; V was cut back by 6 bases and J by 7 bases. Germline CDR1 and CDR2: MNHEY and SVGAGI. In nucleotides, the CDR3 is TGTGCCAGCAGCTCACAGGGGGCTGGCTACACCTTC. Translated, it gives CASSSQGAGYTF.

V gene TRBV2 combines with J gene TRBJ2-1; D tentatively fits TRBD1 or TRBD2 (5 bases each). This CDR3 spans 14 amino acids. The V gene's germline CDR1 is SNHLY and CDR2 FYNNEI. Trimming stripped 10 bases from V and 0 bases from J, with 13 bases between. The CDR3 DNA is TGTGCCATTCCGGCTGGGGGCTCCTACAATGAGCAGTTCTTC. Encoded protein: CAIPAGGSYNEQFF.

This clonotype showed up just a few times. The rearrangement uses TRBV6-5 and TRBJ2-1; TRBD2 matches 13 bases. The ends lost 4 bases at V and 6 bases at J; junction bases unmatched: 6. This CDR3 is built from 16 residues. The germline V gene has CDR1 MNHEY and CDR2 SVGAGI. The CDR3 here is CASSSMTSGRSNEQFF. The CDR3, as DNA: TGTGCCAGCAGTTCCATGACTAGCGGGAGGTCCAATGAGCAGTTCTTC.

The V gene is TRBV30, the J gene TRBJ1-2; TRBD1 agrees at 7 bases. The germline gives CDR1 GTSNPN, CDR2 SVGIG (reference sequence). This CDR3 is 13 amino acids long. CDR3 loop: CSTKTEGAAGYTF. CDR3 DNA: TGTTCAACGAAAACCGAGGGGGCCGCTGGCTACACCTTC.

The gene calls are TRBV15 and TRBJ2-3, with D maybe TRBD2 (5 bases). Per germline, CDR1 LNHNV and CDR2 YYDKDF (reference sequence). The CDR3 contains 15 residues. The V end lost 8 bases, the J end lost 0 bases, and 15 bases lay between the germline ends. The CDR3 DNA is TGTGCCACCGAAGCGTGGGAGACTAGCACAGATACGCAGTATTTT. As protein: CATEAWETSTDTQYF.